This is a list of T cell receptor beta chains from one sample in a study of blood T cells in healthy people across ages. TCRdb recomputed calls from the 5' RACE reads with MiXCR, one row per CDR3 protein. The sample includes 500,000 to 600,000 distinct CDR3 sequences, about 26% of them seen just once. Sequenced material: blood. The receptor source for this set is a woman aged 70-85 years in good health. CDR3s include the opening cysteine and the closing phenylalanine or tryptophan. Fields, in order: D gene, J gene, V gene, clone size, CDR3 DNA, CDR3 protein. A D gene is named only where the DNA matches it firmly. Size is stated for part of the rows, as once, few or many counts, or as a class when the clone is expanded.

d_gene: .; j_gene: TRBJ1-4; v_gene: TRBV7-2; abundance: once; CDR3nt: TGTGCCAGCAGCGCTCACTATGCAACTAATGAAAAACTGTTTTTT; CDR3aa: CASSAHYATNEKLFF
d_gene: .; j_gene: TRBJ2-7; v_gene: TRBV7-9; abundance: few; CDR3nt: TGTGCCAGCAGCTCGGGTCACGAGCAGTACTTC; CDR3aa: CASSSGHEQYF
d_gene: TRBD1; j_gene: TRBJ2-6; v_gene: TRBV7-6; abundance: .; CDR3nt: TGTGCCAGCAGCTTAGAACAGGGGAACTCTGGGGCCAACGTCCTGACTTTC; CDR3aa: CASSLEQGNSGANVLTF
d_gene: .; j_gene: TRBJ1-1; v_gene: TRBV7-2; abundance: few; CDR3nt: TGTGCCAGCAGCTACATACAGCTCTACTCCGAAACTTTCTTT; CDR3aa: CASSYIQLYSETFF
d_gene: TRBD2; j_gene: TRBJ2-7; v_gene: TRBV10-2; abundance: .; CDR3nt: TGCGCCAGCAGTGAGTATAGCGGGGGGCTGTACTACGAGCAGTACTTC; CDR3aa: CASSEYSGGLYYEQYF
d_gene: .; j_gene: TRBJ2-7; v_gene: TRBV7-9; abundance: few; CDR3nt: TGTGCCAGCAGCTCCCAAAGGGGGAACTCCTACGAGCAGTACTTC; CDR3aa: CASSSQRGNSYEQYF
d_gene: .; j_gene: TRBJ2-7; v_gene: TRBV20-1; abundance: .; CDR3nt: TGCAGTGCGAGGGGGTTGGACGAGCAGTACTTC; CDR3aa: CSARGLDEQYF
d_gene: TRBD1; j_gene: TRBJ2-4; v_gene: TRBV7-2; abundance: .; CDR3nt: TGTGCCAGCAGCGCCCGAACAGGGGGTAACATTCAGTACTTC; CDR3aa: CASSARTGGNIQYF
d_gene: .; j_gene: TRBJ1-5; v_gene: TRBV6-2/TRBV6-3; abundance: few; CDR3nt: TGTGCCAGCAGGGGCAGGGGTGGGCAGCCCCAGCATTTT; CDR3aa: CASRGRGGQPQHF
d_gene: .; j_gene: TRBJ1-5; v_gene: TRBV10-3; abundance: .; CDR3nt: TGTGCCATCAGTGACGAACCTAATGGCAATCAGCCCCAGCATTTT; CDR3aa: CAISDEPNGNQPQHF
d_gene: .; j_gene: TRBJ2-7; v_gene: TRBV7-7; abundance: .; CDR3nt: TGTGCCAGCAGCTTAGGCGCGGGTCTATCCTACGAGCAGTACTTC; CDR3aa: CASSLGAGLSYEQYF
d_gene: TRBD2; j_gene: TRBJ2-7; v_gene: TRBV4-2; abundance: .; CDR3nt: TGTGCCAGCAGCCAAGCCCTAGGCCCTAGCGGGAACTCCTACGAGCAGTACTTC; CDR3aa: CASSQALGPSGNSYEQYF
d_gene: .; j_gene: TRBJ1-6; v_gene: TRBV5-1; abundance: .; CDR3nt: TGCGCCAGCAGCTTGGATGACAGCCGATATAATTCACCCCTCCACTTT; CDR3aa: CASSLDDSRYNSPLHF
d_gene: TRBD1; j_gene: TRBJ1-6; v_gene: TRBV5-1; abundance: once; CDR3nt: TGCGCCAGCAGCTTGGTGACAGGGGCGAGGAGCTCCTATAATTCACCCCTCCACTTT; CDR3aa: CASSLVTGARSSYNSPLHF
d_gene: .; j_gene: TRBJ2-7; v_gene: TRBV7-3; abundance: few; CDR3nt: TGTGCCAGCAGCTTCAACCGCGGGCCGGGCTACGAGCAGTACTTC; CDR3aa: CASSFNRGPGYEQYF
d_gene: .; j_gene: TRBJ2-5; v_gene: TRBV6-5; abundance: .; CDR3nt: TGTGCCAGCAGTTACTCCTTCGACTTAGGGGAGACCCAGTACTTC; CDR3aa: CASSYSFDLGETQYF
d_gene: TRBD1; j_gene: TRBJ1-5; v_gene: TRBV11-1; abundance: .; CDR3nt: TGTGCCAGCAGCCCGGGACAGGGTACTCATCAGCCCCAGCATTTT; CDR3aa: CASSPGQGTHQPQHF
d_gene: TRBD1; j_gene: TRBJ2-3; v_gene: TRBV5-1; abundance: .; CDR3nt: TGCGCCAGCAGCATGACAGGGGGCGAGGATACGCAGTATTTT; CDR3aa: CASSMTGGEDTQYF
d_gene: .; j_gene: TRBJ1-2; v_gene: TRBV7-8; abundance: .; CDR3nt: TGTGCCAGCAGCTTTTTTGTTCAGGGGCCCAACACCTTC; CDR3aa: CASSFFVQGPNTF
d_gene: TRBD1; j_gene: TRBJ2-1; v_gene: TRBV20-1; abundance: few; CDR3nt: TGCAGTGCTAGGGGGCCGGGACAGCGAAACAATGAGCAGTTCTTC; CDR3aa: CSARGPGQRNNEQFF
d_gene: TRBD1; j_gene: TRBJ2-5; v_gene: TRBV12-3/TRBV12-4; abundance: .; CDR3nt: TGTGCCAGCAGTCCAGGTCGGGACAGGGGGCTGAGAGAGACCCAGTACTTC; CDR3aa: CASSPGRDRGLRETQYF
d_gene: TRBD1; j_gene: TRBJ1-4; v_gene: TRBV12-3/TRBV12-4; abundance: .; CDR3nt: TGTGCCAGCAGGAAGACAGGGAACGGGGAAAAACTGTTTTTT; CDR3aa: CASRKTGNGEKLFF
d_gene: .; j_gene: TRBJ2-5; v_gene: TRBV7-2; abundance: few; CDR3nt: TGTGCCAGCAGCTTAGTTATGGGCCAAGAGACCCAGTACTTC; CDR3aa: CASSLVMGQETQYF
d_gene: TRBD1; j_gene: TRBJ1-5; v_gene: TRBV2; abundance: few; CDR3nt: TGTGCCAGCAGGTCAGGGGGCTCTATGGGTCAGCCCCAGCATTTT; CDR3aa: CASRSGGSMGQPQHF
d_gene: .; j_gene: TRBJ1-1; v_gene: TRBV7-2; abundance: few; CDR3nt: TGTGCCAGCAGCTCGCCCGGAGGGAAAGCTTTCTTT; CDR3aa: CASSSPGGKAFF
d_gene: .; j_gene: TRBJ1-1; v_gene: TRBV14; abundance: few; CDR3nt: TGTGCCAGCAGCCAAGAGGTACAGATCACTGAAGCTTTCTTT; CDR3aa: CASSQEVQITEAFF
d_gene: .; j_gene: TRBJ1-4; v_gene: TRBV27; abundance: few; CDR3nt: TGTGCCAGCAGGCCTGAAGGGGCTGGTGAAAAACTGTTTTTT; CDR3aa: CASRPEGAGEKLFF
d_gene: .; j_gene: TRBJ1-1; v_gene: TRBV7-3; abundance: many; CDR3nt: TGTGCCAGCAGCTTAAGGGGCACCATGAACACTGAAGCTTTCTTT; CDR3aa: CASSLRGTMNTEAFF
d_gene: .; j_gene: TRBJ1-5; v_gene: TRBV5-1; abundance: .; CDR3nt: TGCGCCAGCAGCTTGGTGGGTGAGAATCAGCCCCAGCATTTT; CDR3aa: CASSLVGENQPQHF
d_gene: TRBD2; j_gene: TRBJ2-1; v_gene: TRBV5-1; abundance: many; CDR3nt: TGCGCCAGCAGCCCGGCTAGCGGGCTTGGGAATGAGCAGTTCTTC; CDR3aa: CASSPASGLGNEQFF
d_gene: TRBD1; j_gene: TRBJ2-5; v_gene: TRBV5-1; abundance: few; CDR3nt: TGCGCCAGCAGCCCAATAGGGACAGGCCAAGAGACCCAGTACTTC; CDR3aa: CASSPIGTGQETQYF
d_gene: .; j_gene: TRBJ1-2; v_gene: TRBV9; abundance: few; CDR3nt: TGTGCCAGCAGCGTCGGAGAGGCTGGTGGCTACACCTTC; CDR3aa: CASSVGEAGGYTF
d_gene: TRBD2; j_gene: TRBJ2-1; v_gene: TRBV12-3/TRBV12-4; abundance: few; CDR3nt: TGTGCCAGCACCCCACTAGCGGGGGGGCCGAGTGAGCAGTTCTTC; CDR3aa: CASTPLAGGPSEQFF
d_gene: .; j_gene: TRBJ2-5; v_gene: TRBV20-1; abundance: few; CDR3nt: TGCAGTGCTAGCCAGTTCGGGCACTACCAAGAGACCCAGTACTTC; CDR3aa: CSASQFGHYQETQYF
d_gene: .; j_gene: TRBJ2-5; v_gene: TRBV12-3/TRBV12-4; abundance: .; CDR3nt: TGTGCCAGCAGCCCGCGGAACAAGAGAGGGGAGACCCAGTACTTC; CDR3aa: CASSPRNKRGETQYF
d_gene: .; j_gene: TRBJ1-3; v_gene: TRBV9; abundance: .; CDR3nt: TGTGCCAGCAGCGGAAATCCCGGGCTAGCAAACACCATATATTTT; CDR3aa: CASSGNPGLANTIYF
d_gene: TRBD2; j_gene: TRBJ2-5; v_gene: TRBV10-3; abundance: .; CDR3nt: TGTGCCATCAGTGAAACCAGCGGGGGAAAGACCCAGTACTTC; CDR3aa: CAISETSGGKTQYF
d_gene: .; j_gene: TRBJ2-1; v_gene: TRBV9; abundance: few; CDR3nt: TGTGCCAGCAGCCCCACGGGGCTAGCGTCCCATGAGCAGTTCTTC; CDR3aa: CASSPTGLASHEQFF
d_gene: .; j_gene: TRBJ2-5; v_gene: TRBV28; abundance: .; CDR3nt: TGTGCCAGCAGTCCCCAGCTCCAAGAGACCCAGTACTTC; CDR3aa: CASSPQLQETQYF
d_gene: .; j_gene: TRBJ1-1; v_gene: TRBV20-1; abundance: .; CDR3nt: TGCAGTGCCGGGGGAGGAAGAATGAACACTGAAGCTTTCTTT; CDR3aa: CSAGGGRMNTEAFF
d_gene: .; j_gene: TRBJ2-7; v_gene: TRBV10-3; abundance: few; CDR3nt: TGTGCCACACGTGCCGGGTTGACCCCCTCCTACGAGCAGTACTTC; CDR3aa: CATRAGLTPSYEQYF
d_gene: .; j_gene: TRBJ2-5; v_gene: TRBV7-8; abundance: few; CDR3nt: TGTGCCAGCAGCTCGGAGGGGCTAGTGGGAAAGACCCAGTACTTC; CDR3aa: CASSSEGLVGKTQYF
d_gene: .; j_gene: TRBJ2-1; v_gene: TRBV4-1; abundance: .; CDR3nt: TGCGCCAGCAGCCAAGATATGAGGGGGGGGGATCTTCCTGGGCAGTTCTTC; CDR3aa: CASSQDMRGGDLPGQFF
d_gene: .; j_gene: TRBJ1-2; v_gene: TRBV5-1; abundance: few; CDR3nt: TGCGCCAGCAGCTTGGTTGCAGGGAATGGCTACACCTTC; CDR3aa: CASSLVAGNGYTF
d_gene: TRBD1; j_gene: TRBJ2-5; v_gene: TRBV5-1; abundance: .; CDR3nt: TGCGCCAGCATCGGACAGGGGGCGGAGTGGGAGACCCAGTACTTC; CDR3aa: CASIGQGAEWETQYF
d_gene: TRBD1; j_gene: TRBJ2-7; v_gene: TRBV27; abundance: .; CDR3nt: TGTGCCAGCAGGAATCTCGGGACAGCCTACGAGCAGTACTTC; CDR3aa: CASRNLGTAYEQYF
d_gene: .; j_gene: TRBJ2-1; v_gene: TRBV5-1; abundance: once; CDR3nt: TGCGCCAGCAGCCTAGCCCCGGGACTCTACAATGAGCAGTTCTTC; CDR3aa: CASSLAPGLYNEQFF
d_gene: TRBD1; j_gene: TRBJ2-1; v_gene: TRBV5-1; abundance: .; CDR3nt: TGCGCCAGCAGCTTGGCCAGGGGGAGTGGGTTATATGAGCAGTTCTTC; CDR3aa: CASSLARGSGLYEQFF
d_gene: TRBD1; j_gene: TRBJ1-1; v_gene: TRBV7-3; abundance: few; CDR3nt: TGTGCCAGCAGCTTAAGCGACAGGGGTATTACTGAAGCTTTCTTT; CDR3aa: CASSLSDRGITEAFF
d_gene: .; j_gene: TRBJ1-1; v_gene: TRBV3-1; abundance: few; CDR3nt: TGTGCCAGCAGCCTCCGAGCGGGGGCTAGGGGAACTGAAGCTTTCTTT; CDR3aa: CASSLRAGARGTEAFF
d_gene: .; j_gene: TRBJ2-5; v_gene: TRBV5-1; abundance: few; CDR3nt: TGCGCCAGCAGCTTGGGCGGGATGGGGGAGACCCAGTACTTC; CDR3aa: CASSLGGMGETQYF
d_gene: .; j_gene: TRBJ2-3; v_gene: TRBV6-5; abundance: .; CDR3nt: TGTGCCAGCAGTAACCAAGGACGGGCCACAGATACGCAGTATTTT; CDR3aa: CASSNQGRATDTQYF